This TCR beta chain derives from a study of T-cell memory formation after mild COVID-19 listed by TCRdb under 2021. About the full investigation: TCR sequence clusters from the two donors were found to be largely donor specific. Longitudinal TCRalpha and TCRbeta repertoire sequencing tracked T-cell clones expanding and contracting after mild COVID-19 in a couple of donors. The cohort comprised two young, previously healthy adult volunteers, one female and one male.

Ficoll-Paque density gradient centrifugation was the method used to isolate PBMCs. In this sample, this clonotype turned up a few times. The antigen this receptor binds is unknown. No base quality values were provided; no much bigger clone lies one nucleotide off. Here is what the overall study found, with its caveats: Clones that contracted from day 15 to 85 showed balanced CD4/CD8 phenotypes, whereas a second wave of clones that expanded from day 15 to 37 leaned towards CD4+. Some responding clones were detected in pre-infection memory, suggesting pre-existing cross-reactive memory T cells joined the SARS-CoV-2 response. The study covered only a couple of mild cases, and larger cohorts including severe cases with pre-infection samples were considered necessary. Whether the second-wave clones peaking on day 37 were SARS-CoV-2 specific was not confirmed. Contracting CD4+ clones were found mainly in CM and EM memory subsets, while CD8+ clones were enriched in EMRA.

Sequencing used an Illumina NovaSeq 6000. TCRalpha and TCRbeta cDNA libraries were built by 5'RACE with constant-segment primers, adding sample barcodes and unique molecular identifiers. RNA was extracted from every sample with Trizol reagent. Library amplification was performed in two PCR steps, and a second sample barcode and Illumina TruSeq adapters were introduced in the second step. Sequencing of libraries was performed on an Illumina NovaSeq with 2 x 150 bp paired-end reads. As for how the authors treated the data: The reads were demultiplexed and collapsed into UMI-guided consensus sequences using migec v1.2.7. Using mixcr v2.1.11, the UMI consensuses were aligned to TRA and TRB V and J templates and assembled into clonotypes. Clonotypes were classified as expanded or contracted when called significant by both edgeR and NoisET, with noise models trained on biological replicates. For edgeR calls, the thresholds were a false discovery rate-adjusted p below 0.01 and a log2 fold-change of 1. PCA with hierarchical clustering of max-normalized trajectories of the 1000 most abundant clonotypes was used as exploratory dynamics analysis. Separately sequenced CD4+ and CD8+ repertoires were used to assign a CD4 or CD8 phenotype to each responding clone. TCRdb reprocessing: public reads trimmed at Q25 with fastp, clones called with MiXCR, in-frame beta chains kept. CDR3 protein duplicates are merged, each entry listing the most common genes and DNA. The authors' filters were not applied to this entry. Recorded for this sample are more than 350,000 distinct CDR3 sequences; roughly 15% of them occurred a single time. Together, the top ten hold roughly 21% of the sample.

The germline V gene supplies CDR1 MNHEY and CDR2 SVGAGI. Deletion took 0 bases off V and 2 bases off J, with a span of 15 bases between the germline ends. Inclusive of the bounding cysteine and phenylalanine, the CDR3 is 17 residues long. Just CDR3 DNA is preserved here, 51 bases in frame from base 1. The sequence is built from TRBV6-5 and TRBJ2-3; D gene: possibly TRBD2, on 5 matching bases. The sequenced sample consisted of PBMCs or a T cell subset sorted from them (not recorded which). The receptor was derived from a man aged 18 to 29 who had mild COVID-19 (a few samples of this study predate the infection). The sample titles of this study are shuffled in the database, so cell type and time point are left out; the donor was told from shared clones. The sequenced DNA is TGTGCCAGCAGTTACTCCGGTAATGGAGGTTACACAGATACGCAGTATTTT. Its translation reads: CASSYSGNGGYTDTQYF.